The sequence of this TCR beta chain was determined in a study of T cells in Graves' hyperthyroidism and ophthalmopathy. General study points: Patients with ophthalmopathy were separated from those with stable hyperthyroidism by a 13 V-J model.

In its sample, this clonotype was seen many times. Its antigen remains unidentified. Amplification of TCR beta CDR3 regions used RNA as the template. The TCR CDR3 first-round RT-PCR relied on the HTBI primer set. One entry per CDR3 protein, called by TCRdb with MiXCR from the multiplex PCR reads. The table records hundreds of thousands of distinct CDR3 sequences, over 15% of them present only once. The sequencing sample was made of blood. The receptor's source is a woman aged 18-29 years with Graves' ophthalmopathy.

The CDR3 sequence: CASRGTGTDYEQYF. CDR3 coding DNA: TGTGCCAGCAGGGGAACCGGGACGGACTACGAGCAGTACTTC. The chain has TRBV11-3 and TRBJ2-7; D possibly matches TRBD1 or TRBD2 (5 bases each). Per germline, CDR1 SGHNT and CDR2 YENEEA. V was clipped by 6 bases and J by 3 bases, with 15 bases between them. CDR3 length: 14 residues.